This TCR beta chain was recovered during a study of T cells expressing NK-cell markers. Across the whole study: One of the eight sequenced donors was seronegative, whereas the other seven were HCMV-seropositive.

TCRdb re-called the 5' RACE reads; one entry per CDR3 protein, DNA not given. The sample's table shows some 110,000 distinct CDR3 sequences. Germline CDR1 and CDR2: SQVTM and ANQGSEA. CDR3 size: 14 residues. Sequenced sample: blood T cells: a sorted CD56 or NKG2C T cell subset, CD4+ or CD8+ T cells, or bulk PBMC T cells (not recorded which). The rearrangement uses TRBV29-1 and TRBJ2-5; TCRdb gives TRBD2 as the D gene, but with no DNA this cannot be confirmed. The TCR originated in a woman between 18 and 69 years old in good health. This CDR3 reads CSVKLAGVQETQYF.